One sample yielded the 32 T cell receptor beta chains listed below, sequenced in a study of T cells after yellow fever vaccination. TCRdb passed the 5' RACE reads through MiXCR, listing each CDR3 protein once. The sample shows some 350,000 distinct CDR3 sequences, more than 5.5% of them seen only once. The sequences come from PBMCs, collected 5 days after the yellow fever booster vaccination. These receptors were obtained from a man under 40 who received the YFV17D yellow fever vaccine.

Many counts were recorded for this clonotype. The V gene is TRBV20-1, the J gene TRBJ2-1; D is ambiguous. Looked up from germline, CDR1 is DFQATT and CDR2 is SNEGSKA (reference sequence). This CDR3 has 14 amino acids. The V end lost 5 bases, the J end lost 2 bases, and 13 bases lay between the germline ends. Here the CDR3 reads CSAHRPAPYNEQFF. The CDR3 DNA is TGCAGTGCTCATCGACCGGCACCCTACAATGAGCAGTTCTTC.

This rearrangement joins TRBV18 to TRBJ1-3; TRBD1 is a possible D gene (5 bases). Trimming took 6 bases from V and 0 from J, leaving 12 bases between them. The CDR3 consists of 15 residues. The V gene's germline CDR1 is KGHSH and CDR2 LQKENI. The CDR3 sequence is CASSRQTASGNTIYF. The CDR3 DNA reads as TGTGCCAGCTCGCGACAGACTGCCTCTGGAAACACCATATATTTT. Together with reference TRBV18 and TRBJ1-3, the CDR3 gives the full variable domain: NAGVMQNPRHLVRRRGQEARLRCSPMKGHSHVYWYRQLPEEGLKFMVYLQKENIIDESGMPKERFSAEFPKEGPSILRIQQVVRGDSAAYFCASSRQTASGNTIYFGEGSWLTVV.

The CDR3 region has the DNA TGTGCCAGTAGTACTTCGACTAGCGGAGAGACCCAGTACTTC. Protein product: CASSTSTSGETQYF. The rearrangement joins TRBV19 to TRBJ2-5; TRBD2 matches at 9 bases. V was pared by 4 bases and J by 4 bases, with 4 bases of the junction left unmatched. Germline CDR1 LNHDA, CDR2 SQIVND (reference sequence). The CDR3 runs 14 residues.

J is TRBJ2-7 and V is TRBV10-3, with TRBD1 matching 10 bases. CDR3 length: 19 amino acids. Germline values: CDR1 ENHRY, CDR2 SYGVKD. CDR3 loop: CATLPGQGSPGRNSYEQYF. The CDR3 coding sequence is TGTGCGACTCTTCCGGGACAGGGGTCACCCGGGAGAAACTCCTACGAGCAGTACTTC.

This clonotype showed up many times. The genes are TRBV7-8 and TRBJ2-7, with 8 nucleotides matching TRBD1. The V segment lost 5 bases and the J segment 3 bases; nucleotides outside the gene matches: 9. CDR3 length: 15 residues. Germline loops: CDR1 SGHVS, CDR2 FQNEAQ. CDR3 amino acids: CASSTDGTGDYEQYF. In nucleotides, the CDR3 is TGTGCCAGCAGCACAGACGGGACAGGAGACTACGAGCAGTACTTC. Full variable domain (outside the CDR3, taken from reference TRBV7-8 and TRBJ2-7): GAGVSQSPRYKVAKRGQDVALRCDPISGHVSLFWYQQALGQGPEFLTYFQNEAQLDKSGLPSDRFFAERPEGSVSTLKIQRTQQEDSAVYLCASSTDGTGDYEQYFGPGTRLTVT.

This clonotype was seen ten or more times. V and J are TRBV20-1 and TRBJ2-1, with D tentatively TRBD1 or TRBD2 (5 bases each). V was trimmed by 2 bases and J by 7 bases, leaving 18 bases between them. There are 15 residues in the CDR3. CDR1 is DFQATT, CDR2 SNEGSKA, per germline (reference sequence). The CDR3 here is CSARIPPGRKNEQFF. CDR3 DNA sequence: TGCAGTGCTAGAATACCTCCGGGACGGAAAAATGAGCAGTTCTTC.

This clonotype was observed many times. This chain joins TRBV20-1 and TRBJ2-2; TRBD2 matches 8 bases. The CDR3 sequence is 13 residues long. The trim removed 3 bases at V and 9 bases at J, leaving 6 bases unmatched. Germline-derived CDR1 and CDR2 are DFQATT and SNEGSKA (reference sequence). CDR3 nucleotide sequence: TGCAGTGCTAGCAAAGCGGGAGTGAGGGAGCTGTTTTTT. Residues: CSASKAGVRELFF.

There are many counts of this clonotype. This chain joins TRBV5-1 and TRBJ2-7, with TRBD2 matching 9 bases. This CDR3 contains 16 residues. V was clipped by 3 bases and J by 0 bases; unmatched bases: 7. The germline gives CDR1 SGHRS, CDR2 YFSETQ. The CDR3 DNA follows: TGCGCCAGCAGCTACGCTAGCGGGACGAGCTCCTACGAGCAGTACTTC. Translation gives CASSYASGTSSYEQYF.

The table lists this clonotype with a few counts. The chain joins TRBV10-3 to TRBJ2-1; TRBD1 aligns across 9 bases. V was pared by 10 bases and J by 4 bases, with 5 bases of the junction left unmatched. The germline CDR1 and CDR2 sequences are ENHRY and SYGVKD. There are 13 residues in the CDR3. The CDR3 spells CANRDREYNEQFF. DNA for the CDR3: TGTGCCAACCGGGACAGGGAGTACAATGAGCAGTTCTTC.

In its sample, this clonotype was seen many times. The chain carries TRBV20-1 and TRBJ1-2; no reliable D call. Germline V CDR1 and CDR2: DFQATT, SNEGSKA (reference sequence). The V end lost 3 bases, the J end lost 3 bases, and 17 bases lay between the germline ends. CDR3 length: 15 residues. The CDR3 region is CSARPDAAVDYGYTF. CDR3 in DNA: TGCAGTGCTAGGCCGGACGCCGCGGTCGACTATGGCTACACCTTC.

The CDR3 sequence: CASSFGAVTAGELFF. CDR3 in DNA: TGTGCCAGCAGTTTCGGGGCGGTGACCGCGGGGGAGCTGTTTTTT. The chain recombines TRBV12-3 or TRBV12-4 with TRBJ2-2; D assignment may be TRBD1 or TRBD2 (5 bases each). Between the trimmed V and J ends, which lost 3 bases and 8 bases, there was a span of 16 bases. CDR3 size: 15 residues.

In its sample, this clonotype was seen many times. The gene calls are TRBV9 and TRBJ2-7, with 9 bases lining up with TRBD2. CDR1 and CDR2 (germline): SGDLS, YYNGEE. The CDR3 spans 15 residues. Trimming at V came to 3 bases and at J to 2 bases, leaving 6 bases not matched to a gene. The CDR3 here is CASSETSGLPYEQYF. The CDR3 bases are TGTGCCAGCAGCGAAACTAGCGGGTTGCCCTACGAGCAGTACTTC.

The J gene is TRBJ2-4, the V gene TRBV15, with D possibly called TRBD1 or TRBD2 (6 bases each). Trimming removed 1 base from V and 6 bases from J, with 10 bases in between. This CDR3 spans 14 amino acids. Germline CDR1 LNHNV, CDR2 YYDKDF (reference sequence). The chain's CDR3 is CATSRAGAGNIQYF. In nucleotides, the CDR3 is TGTGCCACCAGCAGAGCGGGGGCTGGAAACATTCAGTACTTC.

Only a few counts were recorded for this clonotype. The V gene is TRBV24-1, the J gene TRBJ2-2, with 10 positions matching TRBD2. Germline-derived CDR1 and CDR2 are KGHDR and SFDVKD. The CDR3 contains 18 residues. V lost 4 bases, J lost 0 bases, and 7 bases stayed unmatched. The CDR3 protein is CATSELGLAASNTGELFF. The CDR3 region has the DNA TGTGCCACCAGTGAGCTTGGACTAGCGGCTTCGAACACCGGGGAGCTGTTTTTT.

This clonotype was seen at least ten times. J is TRBJ1-6 and V is TRBV10-3; D is undetermined. CDR1 and CDR2 from the germline V gene are ENHRY and SYGVKD. Trimming shortened V by 2 bases and J by 7 bases, and 12 bases separated the two germline ends. CDR3 length equals 15 residues. The CDR3 loop reads CAISEGRPANSPLHF. CDR3 sequence (DNA): TGTGCCATCAGTGAGGGGAGGCCCGCCAATTCACCCCTCCACTTT.

This clonotype was picked up many times. The chain is built from TRBV28 and TRBJ2-7, with 13 bases lining up with TRBD2. The CDR3 covers 18 residues. Germline loops: CDR1 MDHEN, CDR2 SYDVKM. Trimming took 2 bases from V and 6 from J; bases not matched to a gene: 13. CDR3 loop: CASSLGTSGKFGVGEQYF. The CDR3 DNA sequence: TGTGCCAGCAGTTTAGGGACTAGCGGGAAATTTGGTGTGGGCGAGCAGTACTTC.

This clonotype was recorded many times. The chain employs TRBV7-2 and TRBJ1-3, with D possibly being TRBD1 (6 bases). Trimming took 5 bases from V and 4 from J, leaving 9 bases between them. The germline CDR1 and CDR2 sequences are SGHTA and FQGNSA. The CDR3 covers 13 residues. In DNA form, the CDR3 reads TGTGCCAGCAGCCCAGGGGTAGGAAACACCATATATTTT. Its translation is CASSPGVGNTIYF.

The chain uses TRBV20-1 and TRBJ2-3; 8 bases line up with TRBD2. From germline, CDR1 is DFQATT and CDR2 SNEGSKA (reference sequence). The CDR3 is 18 residues long. V shed 0 bases, J shed 3 bases, and the junction held 14 bases outside the gene matches. DNA for the CDR3: TGCAGTGCTAGAGATCGCAGCGGGAGACCCATCATAACAGATACGCAGTATTTT. The encoded protein is CSARDRSGRPIITDTQYF.

V is TRBV7-1 and J is TRBJ2-7; D is perhaps TRBD1 or TRBD2 (5 bases each). TRBV7-1 is classed as an ORF, of uncertain function. Trimming removed 10 bases at V and 3 bases at J, with 16 bases between. This CDR3 comprises 13 residues. The CDR3 DNA is TGTGCCATGAGCTCAGGGAGCCTCTACGAGCAGTACTTC. Translating it yields CAMSSGSLYEQYF.

This clonotype was found many times. The chain links TRBV27 to TRBJ2-1; D might be TRBD1 (6 bases). The CDR3 covers 13 residues. CDR1 and CDR2 (germline): MNHEY, SMNVEV (reference sequence). V lost 8 bases, J lost 6 bases, and 14 bases lay in between. The CDR3 DNA reads as TGTGCCAGCGCCGTCCGGGACATCAATGAGCAGTTCTTC. Protein sequence: CASAVRDINEQFF.

The chain couples TRBV25-1 to TRBJ2-1; D is uncertain. Trimming took 7 bases from V and 0 from J, leaving 7 bases between them. Germline CDR1 is MGHDK and CDR2 is SYGVNS. The CDR3 covers 13 residues. The CDR3 region has the DNA TGTGCCAGCAAACGAGACTCCTACAATGAGCAGTTCTTC. Translation: CASKRDSYNEQFF.

The sample holds many counts of this clonotype. The chain carries TRBV7-2 and TRBJ1-1, with 7 positions matching TRBD1. In germline, CDR1 is SGHTA, CDR2 FQGNSA. The V segment lost 4 bases and the J segment 4 bases; nucleotides outside the gene matches: 9. CDR3 length equals 15 residues. The CDR3 reads CASSSSGQAITEAFF. Here the CDR3 DNA reads TGTGCCAGCAGCTCTAGCGGACAGGCGATCACTGAAGCTTTCTTT.

This clonotype was counted only a few times. V gene TRBV29-1 combines with J gene TRBJ2-5; D may be TRBD1 (6 bases). V lost 5 bases and J 3 bases, leaving 10 bases between the germline ends. The germline gives CDR1 SQVTM, CDR2 ANQGSEA. The CDR3 is made up of 12 amino acids. The CDR3 DNA follows: TGCAGCGTTTTAGGGGGAAAAGAGACCCAGTACTTC. Protein sequence: CSVLGGKETQYF.

This sequence joins TRBV13 and TRBJ2-2; D possibly matches TRBD1 or TRBD2 (5 bases each). CDR3 length: 17 amino acids. V dropped 3 bases and J dropped 1 base, with 15 bases sitting between them. The V gene's germline CDR1 is PRHDT and CDR2 FYEKMQ (reference sequence). The CDR3 reads CASSFGAGFRNTGELFF. CDR3 DNA: TGTGCCAGCAGCTTCGGGGCCGGGTTCAGGAACACCGGGGAGCTGTTTTTT.

This clonotype was counted many times. The V call is TRBV3-1, the J call TRBJ2-4; D remains ambiguous. Per germline, CDR1 LGHDT and CDR2 YNNKEL (reference sequence). Trimming left V 6 bases short and J 1 base short, with 10 bases between. The CDR3 covers 14 residues. CDR3 loop: CASRPAEAKNIQYF. DNA for the CDR3: TGTGCCAGCAGACCGGCAGAGGCCAAAAACATTCAGTACTTC.

This clonotype has ten or more counts. J is TRBJ2-1 and V is TRBV11-3; tentatively, D is TRBD2 (5 bases). V was shortened by 1 base and J by 7 bases, with 11 bases between the two germline ends. CDR1 is SGHNT, CDR2 YENEEA, per germline. The CDR3 covers 14 residues. CDR3 in DNA: TGTGCCAGCAGCTTAGGAGGGAGATTGAATGAGCAGTTCTTC. As protein: CASSLGGRLNEQFF.

The chain links TRBV11-2 to TRBJ2-5; perhaps D is TRBD1 or TRBD2 (5 bases each). Trimming took off 4 bases at V and 2 bases at J, with 26 bases between the two ends. The CDR3 is made up of 19 amino acids. Germline CDR1 and CDR2: SGHAT and FQNNGV. DNA for the CDR3: TGTGCCAGCAGCTCAAAACCGGGACGGGGACGGTGGCGGCAAGAGACCCAGTACTTC. This encodes CASSSKPGRGRWRQETQYF.

This rearrangement joins TRBV4-3 to TRBJ2-4, with unresolved D. From germline, CDR1 is LGHNA and CDR2 YSLEER. The V gene lost 0 bases and the J gene lost 7 bases, with 7 bases spanning the gap. The CDR3 has 13 amino acids. CDR3 loop: CASSQEIGNIQYF. The CDR3 bases are TGCGCCAGCAGCCAAGAGATTGGGAACATTCAGTACTTC.

Many counts were recorded for this clonotype. The rearrangement joins TRBV20-1 to TRBJ1-2; perhaps TRBD1 as D (5 bases). The CDR3 consists of 13 residues. Germline V gene data show CDR1 as DFQATT and CDR2 as SNEGSKA (reference sequence). The V gene lost 3 bases and the J gene lost 4 bases, with 12 bases spanning the gap. The CDR3 sequence is CSASTGVGYGYTF. As DNA, the CDR3 is TGCAGTGCTAGTACGGGGGTCGGCTATGGCTACACCTTC.

This clonotype was observed many times. The chain joins TRBV29-1 to TRBJ2-7; D remains unclear. The CDR3 runs to 14 residues. Germline values: CDR1 SQVTM, CDR2 ANQGSEA. V lost 6 bases to trimming and J lost 1 base, with 16 bases between them. DNA of the CDR3: TGCAGCGTAGCTTTCGGAGCCTCTTCCTACGAGCAGTACTTC. Protein sequence: CSVAFGASSYEQYF.

V usage is TRBV18 and J usage is TRBJ1-2, with TRBD1 as a possible D gene (6 bases). The CDR3 runs 14 residues. Germline CDR1 KGHSH, CDR2 LQKENI. Trimming left V 5 bases short and J 6 bases short, with 16 bases between. Here the CDR3 DNA reads TGTGCCAGCTCATTAGGACAGAATATGAATGGCTACACCTTC. This codes for CASSLGQNMNGYTF.

The chain has TRBV29-1 and TRBJ1-1; possible D gene TRBD1, 5 bases. This CDR3 comprises 13 residues. Germline V gene lookup returns CDR1 SQVTM and CDR2 ANQGSEA. The V and J ends lost 8 bases and 6 bases respectively, with 19 bases between them. The CDR3 coding sequence is TGCAGCCCCAGGAGGGTAGCAGGGTCTGAAGCTTTCTTT. Its protein product is CSPRRVAGSEAFF. The entire variable domain, with the rest obtained from reference TRBV29-1 and TRBJ1-1, is as follows: SAVISQKPSRDICQRGTSLTIQCQVDSQVTMMFWYRQQPGQSLTLIATANQGSEATYESGFVIDKFPISRPNLTFSTLTVSNMSPEDSSIYLCSPRRVAGSEAFFGQGTRLTVV.